This TCR beta chain was found in a study of OX40 agonist ivuxolimab in advanced cancers. The method was immunoSEQ multiplex PCR; TCRdb's version includes in-frame clones alone and lacks a portion of them. The data contain more than 95,000 clones, around 90% of them singletons. At cycle 4 day 1, cycle 7 day 1, and baseline, blood was sampled. This CDR3 has 13 residues. Germline V CDR1 and CDR2: LNHDA, SQIVND (reference sequence). V lost 3 bases, J lost 6 bases, and 2 bases stayed unmatched. The clonotype comes from an adult with an advanced solid tumor such as melanoma, head and neck, liver or kidney cancer. Sequences were derived from CD4+ or CD8+ T cells sorted from blood, sampled in a trial of the OX40 agonist ivuxolimab. The genes are TRBV19 and TRBJ1-5, with TRBD1 matching 7 bases. The DNA for the CDR3 is TGTGCCAGTAGTATGTCAGGGGGTCAGCCCCAGCATTTT. This translates into CASSMSGGQPQHF.